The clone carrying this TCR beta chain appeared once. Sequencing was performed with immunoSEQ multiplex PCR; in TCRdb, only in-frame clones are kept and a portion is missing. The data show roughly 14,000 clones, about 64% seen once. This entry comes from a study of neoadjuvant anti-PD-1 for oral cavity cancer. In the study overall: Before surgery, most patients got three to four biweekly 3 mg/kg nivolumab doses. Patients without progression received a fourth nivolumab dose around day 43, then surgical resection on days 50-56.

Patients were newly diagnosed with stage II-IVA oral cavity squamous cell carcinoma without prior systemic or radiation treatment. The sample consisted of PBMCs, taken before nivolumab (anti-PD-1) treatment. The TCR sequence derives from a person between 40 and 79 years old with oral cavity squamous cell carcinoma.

As DNA, the CDR3 is TGTGCCATCGGGGGGCTGGGCGGCACCGGGGAGCTGTTTTTT. Translation gives CAIGGLGGTGELFF. The chain joins TRBV6-5 to TRBJ2-2; D perhaps matches TRBD2 (7 bases). The V end lost 10 bases, the J end lost 4 bases, and 16 bases lay between the germline ends. CDR1 MNHEY and CDR2 SVGAGI come from the germline V gene. The CDR3 loop spans 14 amino acids.